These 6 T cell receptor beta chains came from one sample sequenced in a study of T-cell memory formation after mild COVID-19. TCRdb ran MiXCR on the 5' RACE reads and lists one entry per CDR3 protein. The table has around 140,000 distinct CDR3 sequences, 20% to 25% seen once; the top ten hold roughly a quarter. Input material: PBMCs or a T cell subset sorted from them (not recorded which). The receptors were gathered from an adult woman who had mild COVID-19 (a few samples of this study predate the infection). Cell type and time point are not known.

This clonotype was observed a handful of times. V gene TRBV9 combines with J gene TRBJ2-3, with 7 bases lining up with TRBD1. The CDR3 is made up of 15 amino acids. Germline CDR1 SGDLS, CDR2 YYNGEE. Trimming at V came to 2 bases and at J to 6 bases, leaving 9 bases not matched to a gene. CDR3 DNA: TGTGCCAGCAGCGTTTCAGGGGGAAATGATGATACGCAGTATTTT. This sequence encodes CASSVSGGNDDTQYF.

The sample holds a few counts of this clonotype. CDR3 sequence (DNA): TGTGCCAGCAGTTTAGGGGCGAACGAAATTGGGTCCCAGTACTTC. Amino acid sequence: CASSLGANEIGSQYF. The chain recombines TRBV27 with TRBJ2-5; tentative D call: TRBD1 (5 bases). Germline CDR1 is MNHEY and CDR2 is SMNVEV (reference sequence). Between the trimmed V and J ends, which lost 2 bases and 9 bases, there was a span of 19 bases. This CDR3 contains 15 residues.

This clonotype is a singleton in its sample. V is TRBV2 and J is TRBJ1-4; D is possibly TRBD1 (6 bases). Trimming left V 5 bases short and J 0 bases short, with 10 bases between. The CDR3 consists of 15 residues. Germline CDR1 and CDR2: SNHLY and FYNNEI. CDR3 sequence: CASSPGASTNEKLFF. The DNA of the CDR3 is TGTGCCAGCAGTCCAGGGGCGTCAACTAATGAAAAACTGTTTTTT. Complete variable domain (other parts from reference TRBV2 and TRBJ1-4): EPEVTQTPSHQVTQMGQEVILRCVPISNHLYFYWYRQILGQKVEFLVSFYNNEISEKSEIFDDQFSVERPDGSNFTLKIRSTKLEDSAMYFCASSPGASTNEKLFFGSGTQLSVL.

This CDR3 is CASSSQWESNNEQFF. DNA for the CDR3: TGTGCCAGCAGCAGCCAGTGGGAGTCCAACAATGAGCAGTTCTTC. The V gene is TRBV11-1, the J gene TRBJ2-1; tentatively, D is TRBD2 (5 bases). The CDR3 is 15 amino acids. V was pared by 5 bases and J by 5 bases, with 16 bases between. CDR1 is SGHAT, CDR2 FQDESV, per germline (reference sequence).

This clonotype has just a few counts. The CDR3: CASSSGERTEEQYF. CDR3 nucleotide sequence: TGCGCCAGCAGCTCCGGGGAGCGAACGGAGGAGCAGTACTTC. This rearrangement joins TRBV5-1 to TRBJ2-7; D perhaps matches TRBD2 (5 bases). Germline V CDR1 and CDR2: SGHRS, YFSETQ. The CDR3 is 14 residues long. Trimming cost V 3 bases and J 7 bases, with 17 bases left between them.

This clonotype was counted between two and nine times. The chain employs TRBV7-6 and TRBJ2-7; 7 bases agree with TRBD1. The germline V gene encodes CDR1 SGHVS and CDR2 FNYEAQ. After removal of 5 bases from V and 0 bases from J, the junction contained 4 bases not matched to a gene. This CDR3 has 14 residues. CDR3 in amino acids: CASSPGTDSYEQYF. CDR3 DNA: TGTGCCAGCAGCCCAGGGACAGACTCCTACGAGCAGTACTTC.